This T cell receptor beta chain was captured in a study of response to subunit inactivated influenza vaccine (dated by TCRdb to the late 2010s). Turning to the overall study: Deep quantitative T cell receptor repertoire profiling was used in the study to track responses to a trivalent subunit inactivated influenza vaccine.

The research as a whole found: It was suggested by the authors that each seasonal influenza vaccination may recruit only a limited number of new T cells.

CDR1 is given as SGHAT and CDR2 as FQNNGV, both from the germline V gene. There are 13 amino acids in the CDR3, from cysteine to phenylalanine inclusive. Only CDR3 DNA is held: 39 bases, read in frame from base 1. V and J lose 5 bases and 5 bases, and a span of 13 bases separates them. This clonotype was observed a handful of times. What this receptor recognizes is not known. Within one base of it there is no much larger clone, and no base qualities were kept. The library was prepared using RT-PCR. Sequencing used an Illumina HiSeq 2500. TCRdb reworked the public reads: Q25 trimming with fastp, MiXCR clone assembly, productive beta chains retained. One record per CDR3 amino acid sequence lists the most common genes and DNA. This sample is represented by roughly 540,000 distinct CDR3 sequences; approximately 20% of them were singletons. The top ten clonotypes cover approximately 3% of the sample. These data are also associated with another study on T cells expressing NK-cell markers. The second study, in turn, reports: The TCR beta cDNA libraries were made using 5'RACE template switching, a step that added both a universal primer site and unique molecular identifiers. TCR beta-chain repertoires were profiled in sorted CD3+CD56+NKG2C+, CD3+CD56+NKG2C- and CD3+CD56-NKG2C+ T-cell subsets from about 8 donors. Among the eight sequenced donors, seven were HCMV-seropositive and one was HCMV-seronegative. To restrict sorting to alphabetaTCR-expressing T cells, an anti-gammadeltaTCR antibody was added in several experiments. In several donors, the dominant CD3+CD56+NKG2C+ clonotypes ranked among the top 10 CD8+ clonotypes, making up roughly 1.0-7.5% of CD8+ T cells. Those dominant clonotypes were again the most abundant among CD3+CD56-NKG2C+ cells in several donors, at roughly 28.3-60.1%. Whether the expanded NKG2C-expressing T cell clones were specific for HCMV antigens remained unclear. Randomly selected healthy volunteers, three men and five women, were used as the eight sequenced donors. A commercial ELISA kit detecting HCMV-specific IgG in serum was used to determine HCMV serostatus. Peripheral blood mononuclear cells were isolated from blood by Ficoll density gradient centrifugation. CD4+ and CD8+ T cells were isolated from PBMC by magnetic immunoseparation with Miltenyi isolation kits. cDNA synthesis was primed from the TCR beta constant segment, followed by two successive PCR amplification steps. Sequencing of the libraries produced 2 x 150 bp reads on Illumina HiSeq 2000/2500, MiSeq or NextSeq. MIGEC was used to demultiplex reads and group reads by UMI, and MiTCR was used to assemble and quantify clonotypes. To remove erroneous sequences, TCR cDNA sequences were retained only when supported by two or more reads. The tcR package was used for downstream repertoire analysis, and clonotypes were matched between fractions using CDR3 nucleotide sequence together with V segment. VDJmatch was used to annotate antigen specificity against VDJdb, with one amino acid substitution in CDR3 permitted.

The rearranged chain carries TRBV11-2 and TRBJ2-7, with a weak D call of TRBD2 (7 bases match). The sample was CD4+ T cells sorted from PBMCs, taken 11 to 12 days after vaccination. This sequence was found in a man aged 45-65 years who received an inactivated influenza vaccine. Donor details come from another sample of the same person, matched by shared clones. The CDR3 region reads CASSQGGGNEQYF. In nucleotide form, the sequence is TGTGCCAGCAGCCAAGGGGGGGGGAACGAGCAGTACTTC.